This T cell receptor beta chain was obtained from a study of shared clonotypes between healthy human individuals. The CDR3 has 16 amino acids. J gave up 5 bases and V 2 bases, and 10 bases lay outside the gene matches. CDR1 and CDR2 (germline): MNHNS, SASEGT. Sequencing used immunoSEQ multiplex PCR; TCRdb keeps in-frame clones, though not all of them. The top ten hold approximately 12% of the sample, which has some 510,000 clones, more than 65% seen once. This chain links TRBV6-1 with TRBJ2-5; 8 bases are shared with TRBD1. The specimen was PBMCs. The sequence was obtained from a woman in her thirties or forties in good health. Some clones in this sample may be carry-over from other donors' samples. Here the CDR3 DNA reads TGTGCCAGCAGTGAAACCACCGGACAGGGCGGGGAGACCCAGTACTTC. Amino acids: CASSETTGQGGETQYF.